The subject of this entry is one T cell receptor beta chain. What it recognizes is unknown. Profiled with immunoSEQ multiplex PCR; TCRdb holds only in-frame clones, not every one. The data contain about 830 clones, more than 75% of them seen just once; the ten biggest clones take up around 20%. The data originate from a study of graft-versus-host responses after intestinal transplantation. Overall study context: Among the recipients, all got anti-thymocyte globulin induction and then tacrolimus and steroids for about 3 years. Findings of the study overall: Recipient bone marrow held GvH clones, some seen earlier in ileum or blood.

Processing of graft tissue released intraepithelial and lamina propria lymphocytes. The CDR3 extends over 16 amino acids. After removal of 5 bases from V and 2 bases from J, the junction contained 5 bases not matched to a gene. CDR1 is SGHVS, CDR2 FNYEAQ, per germline. The chain joins TRBV7-6 to TRBJ2-3; 12 nucleotides match TRBD2. The sample in question was ileum tissue, obtained less than 23 days after intestinal transplant. This receptor was taken from a human patient who received an intestinal transplant, so some T cells may come from the graft donor. The CDR3 loop reads CASSGGLAGITDTQYF. CDR3 coding DNA: TGTGCCAGCAGCGGAGGACTAGCGGGGATCACAGATACGCAGTATTTT.